These T cell receptor beta chains were read from a single sample in a study of spatial heterogeneity in lung cancer. TCRdb called the 5' RACE reads again in MiXCR, with one record for every CDR3 protein. The table lists more than 12,000 distinct CDR3 sequences, 10% to 12% of them singletons, with under 40% in the top ten. Specimen: PBMCs, collected at surgery. These receptors all stem from a female donor with early-stage non-small cell lung cancer. CDR3s leave out the opening cysteine and the closing phenylalanine or tryptophan. Rows give clone size only sometimes, using once, few, many, or a class for an expanded clone.

cdr3_aa | clone_size | v_call
ASSFLGQGDTEAF | few | TRBV28
ASMSSTEAF | many | TRBV28
ASSPGLAGGDGQY | medium-sized | TRBV6-5
ASRGDSYEQY | many | TRBV9
SGGQNTGELF | NA | TRBV29-1
ASSLYGGSTDTQY | many | TRBV28
ASSDGASGYDEQF | NA | TRBV10-1
ASSGAAGFNYGYT | many | TRBV25-1
ASAVQLDTQY | many | TRBV12-3/TRBV12-4
ASGPGLAGAETQC | many | TRBV12-3/TRBV12-4